A single sample gave rise to the 6 T cell receptor beta chains below, sequenced in a study of blood T cell repertoires in COVID-19. This table comes from immunoSEQ multiplex PCR, and its TCRdb copy is limited to in-frame clones, with some not included. The data contain approximately 110,000 clones, roughly 75% of them seen just once; the ten biggest clones take up approximately 4.3%. The sequenced sample consisted of peripheral blood. These receptor sequences come from a human donor in a cohort sampled during active or convalescent COVID-19.

This clone was detected many times. The rearrangement uses TRBV7-8 and TRBJ2-7; D may be TRBD2 (5 bases). The germline gives CDR1 SGHVS, CDR2 FQNEAQ. Trimming cost V 3 bases and J 2 bases, with 11 bases left between them. The CDR3 contains 14 residues. The CDR3 loop reads CASSFRRGTYEQYF. CDR3 nucleotides: TGTGCCAGCAGCTTTCGCCGGGGAACCTACGAGCAGTACTTC.

V gene TRBV29-1 combines with J gene TRBJ2-7; TRBD2 aligns across 10 bases. With V trimmed by 7 bases and J by 6 bases, 9 bases remained unmatched. Germline lookup yields CDR1 SQVTM and CDR2 ANQGSEA. The CDR3 covers 13 residues. This CDR3 reads CSGIAGGRGEQYF. CDR3 nucleotide sequence: TGCAGCGGAATAGCGGGGGGCAGAGGCGAGCAGTACTTC.

V usage is TRBV5-8 and J usage is TRBJ1-3; no definite D call. Germline-derived CDR1 and CDR2 are SGHTS and YDEGEE. The length of the CDR3 is 15 residues. V lost 0 bases and J lost 4, with 11 bases in between. The CDR3 DNA follows: TGTGCCAGCAGCTTGGCCTGGAGATCCGGAAACACCATATATTTT. Protein: CASSLAWRSGNTIYF.

The V call is TRBV6-2 or TRBV6-3, the J call TRBJ2-7; 14 bases align to TRBD2. The V and J ends lost 5 bases and 6 bases, in that order; junction bases with no gene match: 6. This CDR3 spans 15 amino acids. Germline-derived CDR1 and CDR2 are MNHEY and SVGEGT. In DNA form, the CDR3 reads TGTGCCAGCAGTGGCCAGGGACTAGCGGGAGTCGAGCAGTACTTC. Protein product: CASSGQGLAGVEQYF.

The gene calls are TRBV24-1 and TRBJ2-7; tentatively, D is TRBD2 (5 bases). Germline-derived CDR1 and CDR2 are KGHDR and SFDVKD. The CDR3 has 13 residues. V gave up 6 bases and J gave up 9 bases, with 17 bases separating them. The DNA of the CDR3 is TGTGCCACCAGTCTTACGGGGAGTCGTGTGCAGTACTTC. This gives the protein CATSLTGSRVQYF.

This chain joins TRBV7-2 and TRBJ2-3; TRBD2 aligns across 14 bases. This CDR3 region has 18 residues. V trimming: 1 base; J trimming: 3 bases; junction bases outside the gene matches: 6. Germline V gene data show CDR1 as SGHTA and CDR2 as FQGNSA. The CDR3 DNA reads TGTGCCAGCAGCTTAGGGACTAGCGGGGGGCGCAAGACAGATACGCAGTATTTT. It translates to CASSLGTSGGRKTDTQYF. Combining the CDR3 with reference TRBV7-2 and TRBJ2-3 gives the whole variable domain GAGVSQSPSNKVTEKGKDVELRCDPISGHTALYWYRQSLGQGLEFLIYFQGNSAPDKSGLPSDRFSAERTGGSVSTLTIQRTQQEDSAVYLCASSLGTSGGRKTDTQYFGPGTRLTVL.